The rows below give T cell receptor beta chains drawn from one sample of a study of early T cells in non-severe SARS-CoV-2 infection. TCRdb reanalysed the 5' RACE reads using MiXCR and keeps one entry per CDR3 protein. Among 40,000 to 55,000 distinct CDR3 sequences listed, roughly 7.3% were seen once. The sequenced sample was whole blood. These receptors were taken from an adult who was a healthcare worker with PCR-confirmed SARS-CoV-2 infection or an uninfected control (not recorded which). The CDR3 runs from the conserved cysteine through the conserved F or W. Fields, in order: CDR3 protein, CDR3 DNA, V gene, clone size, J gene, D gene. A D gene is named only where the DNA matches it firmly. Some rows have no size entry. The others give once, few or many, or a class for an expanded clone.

CASSVDRANSPLHF TGCGCCAGCAGCGTAGACAGGGCCAATTCACCCCTCCACTTT TRBV10-1 many TRBJ1-6 TRBD1
CASRVSGEQETQYF TGCGCCAGCAGAGTTTCGGGGGAACAAGAGACCCAGTACTTC TRBV5-1 few TRBJ2-5 -
CSADEARAYEQYF TGCAGTGCGGACGAGGCCCGGGCATACGAGCAGTACTTC TRBV20-1 many TRBJ2-7 -
CSLSPNPHPSSGANVLTF TGCAGCTTGTCCCCAAACCCTCACCCCTCCTCTGGGGCCAACGTCCTGACTTTC TRBV29-1 many TRBJ2-6 -
CASSFRTQYF TGTGCCAGCAGTTTCCGGACCCAGTACTTC TRBV28 - TRBJ2-5 -
CASSSTDARYSNQPQHF TGTGCCAGCAGCTCAACGGACGCGCGATATAGCAATCAGCCCCAGCATTTT TRBV7-2 few TRBJ1-5 -
CASSQTPSALDEQYF TGCGCCAGCAGCCAAACGCCCTCAGCCCTGGACGAGCAGTACTTC TRBV4-3 - TRBJ2-7 -
CASSEGGDTQYF TGTGCCAGCAGTGAAGGGGGGGATACGCAGTATTTT TRBV28 - TRBJ2-3 -
CASSYSNRGEQYF TGTGCCAGCAGTTACTCGAATCGCGGGGAGCAGTACTTC TRBV6-2/TRBV6-3 many TRBJ2-7 -
CASSLGDLGWEAFF TGTGCCAGCAGCTTAGGGGATTTGGGGTGGGAGGCTTTCTTT TRBV7-2 few TRBJ1-1 -
CASRSVAGTGREKLFF TGTGCCAGTAGGAGCGTTGCCGGGACAGGCCGCGAAAAACTGTTTTTT TRBV19 - TRBJ1-4 TRBD1
CASSFRGGTGAEQYF TGTGCCAGCAGTTTTCGGGGAGGGACAGGGGCCGAGCAGTACTTC TRBV27 many TRBJ2-7 TRBD1
CAISTGGGNEKLFF TGTGCCATCTCAACAGGGGGGGGTAATGAAAAACTGTTTTTT TRBV10-3 many TRBJ1-4 TRBD1
CASSSRGLAEEQYF TGCGCCAGCAGCTCGCGTGGACTAGCGGAAGAGCAGTACTTC TRBV5-1 many TRBJ2-7 TRBD2
CSVDYEQFF TGCAGCGTTGACTATGAGCAGTTCTTC TRBV29-1 many TRBJ2-1 -
CASSSFQKQGDYGYTF TGTGCCAGCAGCTCCTTTCAGAAACAGGGCGACTATGGCTACACCTTC TRBV7-8 many TRBJ1-2 -
CASSKGAILETQYF TGTGCCAGTAGTAAGGGGGCGATCCTAGAGACCCAGTACTTC TRBV19 few TRBJ2-5 TRBD1
CSVCQTGEVGELFF TGCAGCGTGTGCCAAACAGGGGAGGTCGGGGAGCTGTTTTTT TRBV29-1 - TRBJ2-2 -
CASSLDPTDTQYF TGTGCCAGCAGCTTAGATCCTACAGATACGCAGTATTTT TRBV11-2 - TRBJ2-3 -
CASSFTAGTGLPDTQYF TGTGCCAGCAGTTTTACCGCGGGGACAGGGCTTCCAGATACGCAGTATTTT TRBV28 - TRBJ2-3 TRBD1
CASSPGGNSGNTIYF TGTGCCAGCTCACCGGGCGGAAACTCTGGAAACACCATATATTTT TRBV18 - TRBJ1-3 -
CAWSVISEAFF TGTGCCTGGAGTGTAATAAGTGAAGCCTTCTTT TRBV30 - TRBJ1-1 -
CASSYRVLQETQYF TGTGCCAGCAGTTACAGGGTCCTCCAAGAGACCCAGTACTTC TRBV7-8 many TRBJ2-5 -
CASSSPVSGGTDTQYF TGTGCCAGCAGCTCCCCCGTGTCAGGGGGCACAGATACGCAGTATTTT TRBV5-4 - TRBJ2-3 -
CASSQDQAGVYEQYF TGCGCCAGCAGCCAAGACCAGGCCGGGGTCTACGAGCAGTACTTC TRBV4-3 - TRBJ2-7 -
CASSSYYNEQFF TGCGCCAGCAGCTCCTACTACAATGAGCAGTTCTTC TRBV5-1 many TRBJ2-1 -
CASSPESPGMLTDTQYF TGCGCCAGCAGCCCGGAAAGCCCCGGGATGTTAACAGATACGCAGTATTTT TRBV5-1 once TRBJ2-3 -
CASSQDLGGHRFF TGTGCCAGCAGCCAAGATTTGGGGGGACATCGGTTCTTC TRBV14 - TRBJ2-1 -
CATGEAGGTDTQYF TGTGCCACCGGAGAAGCGGGGGGCACAGATACGCAGTATTTT TRBV10-3 many TRBJ2-3 TRBD2
CASSVEAGDTDTQYF TGTGCCAGCAGCGTAGAAGCGGGGGACACAGATACGCAGTATTTT TRBV9 - TRBJ2-3 TRBD2
CASSTSYEQYF TGTGCCAGCAGCACCTCCTACGAGCAGTACTTC TRBV13 few TRBJ2-7 -
CSVEDSGAGLGEAFF TGCAGCGTTGAAGATTCTGGAGCAGGGCTAGGTGAAGCTTTCTTT TRBV29-1 many TRBJ1-1 -
CASSLIRGRFNEQFF TGTGCCAGCAGCTTAATCAGGGGGCGTTTTAATGAGCAGTTCTTC TRBV7-9 - TRBJ2-1 TRBD1
CASSLIESTEAFF TGTGCCAGCAGTTTAATAGAGTCCACTGAAGCTTTCTTT TRBV12-3/TRBV12-4 many TRBJ1-1 -
CASTTSGGLSDTQYF TGTGCCAGCACTACAAGCGGGGGGCTCTCAGATACGCAGTATTTT TRBV12-3/TRBV12-4 many TRBJ2-3 TRBD2
CSARGQSREHEQYF TGCAGTGCTAGGGGACAGTCAAGGGAGCACGAGCAGTACTTC TRBV20-1 few TRBJ2-7 TRBD1
CATSTDTQYF TGCGCCACGAGCACAGATACGCAGTATTTT TRBV5-1 many TRBJ2-3 -
CASSLATHGTQYF TGTGCCAGCAGCTTAGCCACGCACGGGACCCAGTACTTC TRBV7-9 few TRBJ2-5 -
CSAKGAPEDTQYF TGCAGTGCTAAGGGGGCGCCTGAGGATACGCAGTATTTT TRBV20-1 many TRBJ2-3 TRBD1
CASSLDWDDTQYF TGTGCCAGCAGCTTGGATTGGGACGATACGCAGTATTTT TRBV5-6 - TRBJ2-3 -
CASSLIGRAETQYF TGTGCCAGCAGCTTGATCGGACGGGCGGAGACCCAGTACTTC TRBV5-5 few TRBJ2-5 -
CASSLEPINEKLFF TGTGCCAGCAGCTTAGAACCGATAAATGAAAAACTGTTTTTT TRBV7-6 few TRBJ1-4 -
CASSLDPGAYYNEQFF TGTGCCAGCAGCTTAGATCCTGGAGCTTACTACAATGAGCAGTTCTTC TRBV11-2 - TRBJ2-1 -
CAWSVNSEAFF TGTGCCTGGAGTGTCAATTCTGAAGCTTTCTTT TRBV30 - TRBJ1-1 -
CASSPGTGGNLETQYF TGTGCCAGCAGCCCAGGGACAGGGGGTAATTTGGAGACCCAGTACTTC TRBV4-2 few TRBJ2-5 TRBD1
CASRDRTTSTDTQYF TGTGCCAGCAGGGACAGGACCACTAGCACAGATACGCAGTATTTT TRBV6-6 few TRBJ2-3 TRBD1
CASSPTGLQETQYF TGTGCCAGCAGCCCTACGGGGCTCCAAGAGACCCAGTACTTC TRBV7-3 many TRBJ2-5 -
CASSITGGLHYGYTF TGTGCCAGCAGTATAACAGGGGGATTGCACTATGGCTACACCTTC TRBV6-5 many TRBJ1-2 TRBD1
CASSQKAGRPGYTF TGTGCCAGCAGCCAGAAGGCAGGGCGTCCTGGCTACACCTTC TRBV3-1 many TRBJ1-2 -
CASIFERQETQYF TGTGCCAGCATTTTCGAGCGCCAAGAGACCCAGTACTTC TRBV6-4 few TRBJ2-5 -
CASRRGQTYEQYF TGTGCCAGCAGGAGGGGACAGACCTACGAGCAGTACTTC TRBV27 few TRBJ2-7 TRBD1
CASSLAGNTEAFF TGCGCCAGCAGCTTGGCAGGGAACACTGAAGCTTTCTTT TRBV5-1 medium-sized TRBJ1-1 -
CASSVADGGDEQYF TGTGCCAGCAGCGTAGCGGACGGAGGCGACGAGCAGTACTTC TRBV9 - TRBJ2-7 -
CASSPTGTLSSYEQYF TGTGCCAGCTCACCGACCGGGACACTGAGCTCCTACGAGCAGTACTTC TRBV18 - TRBJ2-7 -